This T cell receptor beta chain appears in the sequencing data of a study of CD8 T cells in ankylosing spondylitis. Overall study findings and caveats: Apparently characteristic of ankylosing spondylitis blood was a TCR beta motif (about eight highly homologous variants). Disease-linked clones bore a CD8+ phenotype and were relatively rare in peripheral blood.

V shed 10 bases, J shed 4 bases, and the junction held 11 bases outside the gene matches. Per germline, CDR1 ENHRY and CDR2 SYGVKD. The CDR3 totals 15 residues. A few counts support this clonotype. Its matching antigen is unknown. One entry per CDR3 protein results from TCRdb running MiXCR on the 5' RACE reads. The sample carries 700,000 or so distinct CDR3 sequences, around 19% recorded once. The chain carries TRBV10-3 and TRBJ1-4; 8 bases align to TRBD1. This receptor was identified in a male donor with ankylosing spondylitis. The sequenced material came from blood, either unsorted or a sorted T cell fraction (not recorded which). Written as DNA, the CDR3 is TGTGCCACCCGGGACAGGCCGGACTATAATGAAAAACTGTTTTTT. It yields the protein CATRDRPDYNEKLFF.